The present TCR beta chain was sequenced within a study of technical replicates of blood from a handful of donors (dated by TCRdb to 2015 to 2018). Library creation used the immunoSEQ multiplex PCR assay. TCRdb retrieved this table from immuneACCESS and kept in-frame rearrangements only. Not all clones are present; in checked studies, unresolved V genes account for under half, and no reason is known for the remainder. In this sample the table shows around 72,000 clones, roughly 92% of which occur a single time. The ten biggest clones cover around 4.5% of the sample. The table lists this clone with a count of one. Its antigen is still unknown. There are no base qualities to consult, and no much larger clone falls within one base. Material for sequencing was PBMCs. The receptor was derived from a human donor in good health. Some clones in this sample may be carry-over from other donors' samples.

The sequenced DNA is TGTGCCAGCAGTACAGGGACAGGGGATATCTACGAGCAGTACTTC. Its protein product is CASSTGTGDIYEQYF. The chain was built from TRBV6-1 and TRBJ2-7, with 10 bases in between that match TRBD1. Based on the germline V gene, the CDR1 and CDR2 sequences are MNHNS and SASEGT. The cysteine opens and the phenylalanine closes a CDR3 of 15 amino acids. Of the read, only the CDR3 DNA is kept; its 45 bases are in frame from base 1. V is trimmed back by 5 bases and J by 3 bases, and the junction contains 7 bases that no gene match accounts for.